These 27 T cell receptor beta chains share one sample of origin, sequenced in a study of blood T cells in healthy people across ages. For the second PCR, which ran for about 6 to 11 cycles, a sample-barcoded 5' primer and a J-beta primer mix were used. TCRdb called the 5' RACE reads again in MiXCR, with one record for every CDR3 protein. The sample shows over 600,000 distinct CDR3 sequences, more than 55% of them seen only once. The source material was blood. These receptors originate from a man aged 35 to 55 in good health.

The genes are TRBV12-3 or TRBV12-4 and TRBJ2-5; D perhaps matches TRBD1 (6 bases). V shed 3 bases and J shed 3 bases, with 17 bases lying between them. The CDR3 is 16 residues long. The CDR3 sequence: CASSLARTGTKETQYF. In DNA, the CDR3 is TGTGCCAGCAGTTTGGCGCGCACCGGGACAAAAGAGACCCAGTACTTC.

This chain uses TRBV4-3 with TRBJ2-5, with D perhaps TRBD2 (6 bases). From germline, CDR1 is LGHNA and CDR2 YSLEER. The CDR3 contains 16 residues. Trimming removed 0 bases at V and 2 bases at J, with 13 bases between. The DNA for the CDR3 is TGCGCCAGCAGCCAAGAGGTTCGGGACTGGCAAGAGACCCAGTACTTC. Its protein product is CASSQEVRDWQETQYF.

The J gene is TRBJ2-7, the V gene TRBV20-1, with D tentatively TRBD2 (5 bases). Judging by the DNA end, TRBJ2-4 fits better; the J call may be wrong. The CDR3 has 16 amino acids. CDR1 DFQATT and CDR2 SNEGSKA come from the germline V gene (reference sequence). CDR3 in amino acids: CSARENLGWGENIQYF. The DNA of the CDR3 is TGCAGTGCTAGAGAGAACCTAGGGTGGGGAGAAAACATTCAGTACTTC.

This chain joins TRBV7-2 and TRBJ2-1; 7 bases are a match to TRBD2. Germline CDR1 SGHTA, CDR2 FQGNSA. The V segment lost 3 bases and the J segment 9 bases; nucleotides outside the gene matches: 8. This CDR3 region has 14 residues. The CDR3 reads CASSFAGVDSEQFF. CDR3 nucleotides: TGTGCCAGCAGCTTCGCGGGAGTTGATAGTGAGCAGTTCTTC.

CDR3 in DNA: TGCAGCGTTCTTCCCGGGACAGGGGTCAGAGCTGAAGCTTTCTTT. Protein sequence: CSVLPGTGVRAEAFF. The chain is built from TRBV29-1 and TRBJ1-1; TRBD1 aligns across 10 bases. Germline trimming cut 5 bases from V and 6 bases from J; bases unmatched to any gene: 12. The V gene's germline CDR1 is SQVTM and CDR2 ANQGSEA. The CDR3 runs to 15 residues.

The CDR3 region has the DNA TGCAGCGGGTCAGCAGGGGGCGGCGGCTACACCTTC. It translates to CSGSAGGGGYTF. The chain joins TRBV29-1 to TRBJ1-2, with 8 bases lining up with TRBD1. Losses at the gene ends were 7 bases for V and 8 bases for J; bases not matched to a gene: 9. The CDR3 runs to 12 residues. Germline CDR1 and CDR2: SQVTM and ANQGSEA.

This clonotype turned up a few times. The CDR3: CSATKGDDSPLHF. The DNA of the CDR3 is TGCAGTGCTACGAAGGGCGATGATTCACCCCTCCACTTT. The rearrangement uses TRBV20-1 and TRBJ1-6; D remains unclear. The CDR3 has 13 amino acids. V lost 4 bases and J 8 bases, leaving 12 bases between the germline ends. Germline V gene lookup returns CDR1 DFQATT and CDR2 SNEGSKA (reference sequence).

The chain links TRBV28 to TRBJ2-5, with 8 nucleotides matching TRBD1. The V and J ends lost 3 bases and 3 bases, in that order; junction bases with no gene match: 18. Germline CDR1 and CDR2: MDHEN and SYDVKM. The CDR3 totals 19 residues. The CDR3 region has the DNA TGTGCCAGCAGTTTTAAAGTGAGTGGGACAGGATACTACGAAGAGACCCAGTACTTC. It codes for CASSFKVSGTGYYEETQYF.

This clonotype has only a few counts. CDR3 nucleotides: TGTGCCAGCAGTCGAGGACTAGCGGGGTCATACGAGCAGTACTTC. Protein product: CASSRGLAGSYEQYF. V usage is TRBV6-6 and J usage is TRBJ2-5, with TRBD2 identical over 12 bases. The DNA end lines up better with TRBJ2-7; the J call may be wrong. Germline V gene sequence: CDR1 MNHNY, CDR2 SVGAGI (reference sequence). The CDR3 totals 15 residues.

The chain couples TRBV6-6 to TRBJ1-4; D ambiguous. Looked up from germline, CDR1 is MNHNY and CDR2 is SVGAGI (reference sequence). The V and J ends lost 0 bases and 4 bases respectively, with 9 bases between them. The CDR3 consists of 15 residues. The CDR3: CASSYSGSYNEKLFF. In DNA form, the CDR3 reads TGTGCCAGCAGTTACTCCGGCAGTTATAATGAAAAACTGTTTTTT.

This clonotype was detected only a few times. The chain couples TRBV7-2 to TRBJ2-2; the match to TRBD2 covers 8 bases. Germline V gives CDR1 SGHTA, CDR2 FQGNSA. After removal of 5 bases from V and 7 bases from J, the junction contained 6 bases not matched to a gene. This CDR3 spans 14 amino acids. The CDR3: CASSPGRVGGELFF. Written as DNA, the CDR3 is TGTGCCAGCAGCCCCGGGAGGGTAGGCGGGGAGCTGTTTTTT.

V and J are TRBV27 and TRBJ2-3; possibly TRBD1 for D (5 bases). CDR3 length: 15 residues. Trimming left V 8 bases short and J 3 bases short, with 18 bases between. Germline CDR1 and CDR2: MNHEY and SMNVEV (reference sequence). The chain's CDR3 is CASLQYGQGTDTQYF. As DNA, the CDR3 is TGTGCCAGCCTTCAATACGGGCAGGGAACAGATACGCAGTATTTT.

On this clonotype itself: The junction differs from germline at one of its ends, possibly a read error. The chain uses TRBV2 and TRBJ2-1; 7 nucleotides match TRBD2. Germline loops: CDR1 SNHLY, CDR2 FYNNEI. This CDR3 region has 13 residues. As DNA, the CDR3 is TGTGCCAACAGTGAAGCGCTAGCGGAGGAGCAGTTCTTC. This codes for CANSEALAEEQFF. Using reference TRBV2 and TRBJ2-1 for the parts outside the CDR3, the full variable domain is EPEVTQTPSHQVTQMGQEVILRCVPISNHLYFYWYRQILGQKVEFLVSFYNNEISEKSEIFDDQFSVERPDGSNFTLKIRSTKLEDSAMYFCANSEALAEEQFFGPGTRLTVL.

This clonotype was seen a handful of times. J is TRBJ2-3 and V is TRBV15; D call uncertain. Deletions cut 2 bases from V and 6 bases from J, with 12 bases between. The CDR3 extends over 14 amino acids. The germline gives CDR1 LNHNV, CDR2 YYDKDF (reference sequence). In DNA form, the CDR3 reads TGTGCCACCAGCAGAAGTCAGCCACTCGATACGCAGTATTTT. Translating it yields CATSRSQPLDTQYF.

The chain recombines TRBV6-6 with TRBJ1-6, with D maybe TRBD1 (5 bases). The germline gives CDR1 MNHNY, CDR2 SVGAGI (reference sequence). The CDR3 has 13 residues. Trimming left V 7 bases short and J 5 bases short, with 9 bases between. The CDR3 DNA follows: TGTGCCAGCATCCAGACAGATAATTCACCCCTCCACTTT. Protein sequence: CASIQTDNSPLHF.

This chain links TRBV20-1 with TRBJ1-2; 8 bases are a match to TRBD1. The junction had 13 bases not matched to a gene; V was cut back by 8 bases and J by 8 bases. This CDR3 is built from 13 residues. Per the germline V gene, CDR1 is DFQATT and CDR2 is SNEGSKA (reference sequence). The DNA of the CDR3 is TGCAGTACTAAGCCAGGGGGCGCCGGGGGCTACACCTTC. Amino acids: CSTKPGGAGGYTF.

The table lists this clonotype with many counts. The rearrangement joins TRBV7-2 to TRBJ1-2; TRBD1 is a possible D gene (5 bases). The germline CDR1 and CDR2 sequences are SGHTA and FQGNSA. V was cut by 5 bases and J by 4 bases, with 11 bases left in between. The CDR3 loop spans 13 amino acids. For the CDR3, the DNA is TGTGCCAGCAGCCCACATCAGGGCTATGGCTACACCTTC. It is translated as CASSPHQGYGYTF.

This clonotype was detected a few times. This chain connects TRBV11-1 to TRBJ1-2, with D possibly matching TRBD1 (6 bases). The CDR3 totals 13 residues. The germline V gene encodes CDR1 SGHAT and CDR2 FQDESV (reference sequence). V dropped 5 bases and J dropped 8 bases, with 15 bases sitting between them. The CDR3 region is CASSPQGLGGYTF. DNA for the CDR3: TGTGCCAGCAGCCCACAGGGATTGGGCGGCTACACCTTC.

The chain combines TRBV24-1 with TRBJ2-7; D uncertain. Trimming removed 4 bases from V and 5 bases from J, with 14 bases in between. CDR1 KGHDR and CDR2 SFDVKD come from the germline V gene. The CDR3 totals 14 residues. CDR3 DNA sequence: TGTGCCACCAGTGAGAATTCCCCCCCCCACGAGCAGTACTTC. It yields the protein CATSENSPPHEQYF.

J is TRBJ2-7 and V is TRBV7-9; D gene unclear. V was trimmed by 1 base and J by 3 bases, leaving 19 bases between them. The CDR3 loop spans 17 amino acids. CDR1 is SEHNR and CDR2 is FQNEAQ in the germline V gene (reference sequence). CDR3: CASSLDTASETDYEQYF. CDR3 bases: TGTGCCAGCAGCTTAGACACAGCTTCTGAAACGGACTACGAGCAGTACTTC.

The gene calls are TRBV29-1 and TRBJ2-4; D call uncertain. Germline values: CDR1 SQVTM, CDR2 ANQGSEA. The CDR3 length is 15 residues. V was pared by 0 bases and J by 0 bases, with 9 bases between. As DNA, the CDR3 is TGCAGCGTTGAAGATAATAATAGAGCCAAAAACATTCAGTACTTC. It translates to CSVEDNNRAKNIQYF.

The CDR3 DNA sequence: TGTGCCAGCAGTTTCAGTAAAGACCGGGGGGACTATGGCTACACCTTC. Translating gives CASSFSKDRGDYGYTF. This chain uses TRBV28 with TRBJ1-2; a possible D gene is TRBD1 (5 bases). CDR1 is MDHEN, CDR2 SYDVKM, per germline. This CDR3 comprises 16 residues. Trimming shortened V by 3 bases and J by 3 bases, and 17 bases separated the two germline ends.

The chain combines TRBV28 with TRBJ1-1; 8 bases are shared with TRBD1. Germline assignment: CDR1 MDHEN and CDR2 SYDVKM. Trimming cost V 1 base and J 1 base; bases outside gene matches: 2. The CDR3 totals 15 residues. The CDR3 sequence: CASSLLGTGNTEAFF. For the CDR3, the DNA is TGTGCCAGCAGTTTATTGGGGACAGGGAACACTGAAGCTTTCTTT. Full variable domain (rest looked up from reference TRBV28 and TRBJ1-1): DVKVTQSSRYLVKRTGEKVFLECVQDMDHENMFWYRQDPGLGLRLIYFSYDVKMKEKGDIPEGYSVSREKKERFSLILESASTNQTSMYLCASSLLGTGNTEAFFGQGTRLTVV.

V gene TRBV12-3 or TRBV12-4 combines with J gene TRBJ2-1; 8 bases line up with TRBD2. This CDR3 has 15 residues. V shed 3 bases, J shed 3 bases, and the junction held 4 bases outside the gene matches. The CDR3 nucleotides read TGTGCCAGCAGTTTGATGACTAGCGTCTACAATGAGCAGTTCTTC. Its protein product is CASSLMTSVYNEQFF.

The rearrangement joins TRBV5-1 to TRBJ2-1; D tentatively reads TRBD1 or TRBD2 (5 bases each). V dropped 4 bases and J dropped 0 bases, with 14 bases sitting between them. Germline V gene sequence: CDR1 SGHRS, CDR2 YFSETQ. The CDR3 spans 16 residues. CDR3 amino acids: CASSVRGRSSYNEQFF. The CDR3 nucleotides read TGCGCCAGCAGCGTCCGGGGCCGAAGCTCCTACAATGAGCAGTTCTTC.

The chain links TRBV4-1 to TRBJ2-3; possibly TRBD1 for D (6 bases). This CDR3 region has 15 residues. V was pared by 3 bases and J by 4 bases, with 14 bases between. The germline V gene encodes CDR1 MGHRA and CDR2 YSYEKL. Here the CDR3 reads CASSHSGTRADTQYF. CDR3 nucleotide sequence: TGCGCCAGCAGCCACTCCGGGACACGCGCAGATACGCAGTATTTT.

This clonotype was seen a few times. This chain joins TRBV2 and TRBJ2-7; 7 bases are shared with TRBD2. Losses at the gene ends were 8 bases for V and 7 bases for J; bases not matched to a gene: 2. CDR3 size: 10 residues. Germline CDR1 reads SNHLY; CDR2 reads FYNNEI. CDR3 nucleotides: TGTGCCAGCGGTAGCGGGGAGCAGTACTTC. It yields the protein CASGSGEQYF.